Given below is one TCR beta chain in context. This clone was recorded a few times. Its antigen has not been determined. No qualities accompany the bases; no much larger clone lies one base away. From the germline V gene (reference sequence), CDR1 is GTSNPN and CDR2 is SVGIG. V loses 3 bases, J loses 6 bases, and the germline ends lie 12 bases apart. The CDR3 runs 14 amino acids, cysteine and phenylalanine included. The read is trimmed to its CDR3 DNA, 42 bases read in frame from base 1. Patients with autoimmune disease history or receiving systemic immunosuppression were excluded from the trial. Peripheral blood for TCR sequencing was collected from all dose cohorts at baseline, on cycle 4 day 1, and on cycle 7 day 1. The samples were drawn from a first-in-human, open-label, multicenter phase I dose-escalation trial of ivuxolimab. Adults with locally advanced or metastatic melanoma, renal cell carcinoma, hepatocellular carcinoma or head and neck squamous cell carcinoma were enrolled in the trial. Before TCR sequencing, CD4+ T cells and CD8+ T cells were sorted from peripheral blood as separate populations.

The entry originates in a study of OX40 agonist ivuxolimab in advanced cancers. Regarding the complete study: Ivuxolimab was an agonistic, fully human IgG2 monoclonal antibody directed against OX40 (CD134), a costimulatory receptor. Intravenous ivuxolimab was administered to patients every 2 weeks at six dose levels: 0.01, 0.1, 0.3, 1.5, 3 and 10 mg/kg. Of the 52 patients in dose escalation, some 19 had hepatocellular carcinoma, about 15 had melanoma, 9 had renal cell carcinoma and 9 had head and neck cancer. In the dose-escalation cohort, 65% to 85% of patients were male, and the mean age was approximately 60 years with a range of roughly 20 to 85. Patients were allowed to have had prior anti-PD-1, anti-PD-L1 or anti-CTLA-4 therapy, and roughly 40% of the dose-escalation patients had previously received checkpoint inhibitors. Partial responses occurred in three dose-escalation patients: two with cutaneous melanoma and one with hepatocellular carcinoma. The point of sequencing TCRbeta in the periphery was to test whether ivuxolimab changed TCR sequence diversity and drove clonal T-cell expansion. The paper covers the monotherapy dose-escalation part of the phase I ivuxolimab trial, which included N ≈ 54 patients. What the authors observed across the whole study: At doses from 0.1 to 3.0 mg/kg, clonal expansion was seen in both CD4+ and CD8+ blood T cells between baseline and week 6. In the 0.1-3.0 mg/kg groups, partial responders were among the patients with the lowest normalized peripheral clonal expansion, particularly in CD8+ T cells. On average, CD8+ T cells showed more expanded clones than CD4+ T cells after ivuxolimab. The antigen specificity of the peripheral T cells that underwent clonal expansion was not determined. Low levels of normalized T-cell clonal expansion were also shown by some nonresponding patients.

To sequence the TCRbeta CDR3 region, genomic DNA was isolated from the sorted cells. The immunoSEQ Assay was used for sequencing of TCRbeta CDR3 regions. Imported from immuneACCESS, the table was reduced by TCRdb to in-frame sequences with V and J called. These copies leave out some clones; in studies compared against another copy, an unresolved V gene accounts for under half, and the cause of the remainder is not known. This sample comprises approximately 31,000 clones, about 92% of them detected only once. The top ten clonotypes cover less than 30% of the sample. This clonotype was sampled from an adult with an advanced solid tumor such as melanoma, head and neck, liver or kidney cancer. The source was CD4+ or CD8+ T cells sorted from blood, collected in a trial of the OX40 agonist ivuxolimab. The sequence links TRBV30 to TRBJ1-6, with TRBD1 tentatively as D gene (5 bases match). The CDR3 reads as follows: CAWRGGTGNSPLHF. Here is the DNA: TGTGCCTGGAGGGGTGGGACGGGTAATTCACCCCTCCACTTT. This CDR3, with the reference TRBV30 and TRBJ1-6 proteins standing in past its ends, gives the full variable domain SQTIHQWPATLVQPVGSPLSLECTVEGTSNPNLYWYRQAAGRGLQLLFYSVGIGQISSEVPQNLSASRPQDRQFILSSKKLLLSDSGFYLCAWRGGTGNSPLHFGNGTRLTVT.